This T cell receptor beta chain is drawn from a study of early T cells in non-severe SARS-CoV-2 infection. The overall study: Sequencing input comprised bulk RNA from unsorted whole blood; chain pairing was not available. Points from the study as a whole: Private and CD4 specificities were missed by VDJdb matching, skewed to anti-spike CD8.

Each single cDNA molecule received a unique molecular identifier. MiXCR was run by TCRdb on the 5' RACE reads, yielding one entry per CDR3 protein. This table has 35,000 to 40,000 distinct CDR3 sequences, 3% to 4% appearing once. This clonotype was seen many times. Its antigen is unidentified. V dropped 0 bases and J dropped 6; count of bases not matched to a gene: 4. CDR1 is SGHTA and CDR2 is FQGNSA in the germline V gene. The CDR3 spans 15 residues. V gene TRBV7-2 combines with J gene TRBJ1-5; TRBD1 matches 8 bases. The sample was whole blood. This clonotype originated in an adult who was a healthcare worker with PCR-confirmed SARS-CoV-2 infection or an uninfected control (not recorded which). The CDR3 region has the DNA TGTGCCAGCAGCTTAGCAGACAGGGGTCCTCAGCCCCAGCATTTT. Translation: CASSLADRGPQPQHF.